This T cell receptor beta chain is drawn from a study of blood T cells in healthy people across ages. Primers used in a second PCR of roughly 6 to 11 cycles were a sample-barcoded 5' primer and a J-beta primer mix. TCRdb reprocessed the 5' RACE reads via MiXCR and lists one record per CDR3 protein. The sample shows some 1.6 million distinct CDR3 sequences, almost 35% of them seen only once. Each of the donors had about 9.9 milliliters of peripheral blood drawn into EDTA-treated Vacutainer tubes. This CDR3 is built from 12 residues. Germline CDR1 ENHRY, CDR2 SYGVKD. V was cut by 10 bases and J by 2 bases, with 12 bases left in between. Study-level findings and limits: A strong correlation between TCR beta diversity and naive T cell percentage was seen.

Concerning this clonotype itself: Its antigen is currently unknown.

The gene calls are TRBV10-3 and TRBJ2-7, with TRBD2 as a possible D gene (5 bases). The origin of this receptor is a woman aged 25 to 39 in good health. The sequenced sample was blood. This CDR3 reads CASLDGAYEQYF. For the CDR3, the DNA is TGTGCCAGCCTGGACGGGGCCTACGAGCAGTACTTC.